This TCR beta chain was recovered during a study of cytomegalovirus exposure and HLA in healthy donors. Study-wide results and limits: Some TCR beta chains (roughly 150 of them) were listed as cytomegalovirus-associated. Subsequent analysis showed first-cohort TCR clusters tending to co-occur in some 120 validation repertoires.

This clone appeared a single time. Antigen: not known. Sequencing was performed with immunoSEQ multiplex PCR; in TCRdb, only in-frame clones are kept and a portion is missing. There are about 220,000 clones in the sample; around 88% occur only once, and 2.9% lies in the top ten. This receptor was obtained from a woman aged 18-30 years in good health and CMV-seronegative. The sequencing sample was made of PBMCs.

The CDR3 reads CASSLKTGGPNTEAFF. The DNA of the CDR3 is TGTGCCAGCAGCTTAAAGACAGGGGGCCCCAACACTGAAGCTTTCTTT. V gene TRBV7-9 combines with J gene TRBJ1-1; 10 bases agree with TRBD1. Losses at the gene ends were 2 bases for V and 2 bases for J; bases not matched to a gene: 5. The CDR3 is 16 amino acids. CDR1 and CDR2 from the germline V gene are SEHNR and FQNEAQ (reference sequence).